The 29 T cell receptor beta chains below were found in one sample sequenced in a study of human T cells and chemical hapten exposure. The time point: pre-sensitization, week 0. Treatment specified: therapeutic diphenylcyclopropenone sensitization with weekly scalp DPC. From the RACE reads, TCRdb called clonotypes with MiXCR, one entry per CDR3 protein. The table has over 300,000 distinct CDR3 sequences, roughly 4.6% seen once. The specimen comprised whole blood, sampled in connection with sensitization to the hapten diphenylcyclopropenone (DPC). These receptors were collected from a woman between 50 and 59 years old with alopecia areata. Some clones in this sample may be carry-over from other donors' samples.

As regards this clonotype: This sequence may be a read error, since a much larger clone differs from it by one base. The genes are TRBV11-2 and TRBJ2-1, with TRBD2 matching 9 bases. Germline V gene sequence: CDR1 SGHAT, CDR2 FQNNGV. The CDR3 length is 17 residues. DNA for the CDR3: TGTGTCAGCAGCTTACTAAGCGGGACTAGCCTCGCCAATGAGCAGTTCTTC. Encoded protein: CVSSLLSGTSLANEQFF.

The V and J genes are TRBV20-1 and TRBJ1-2; D is undetermined. The CDR3 has 13 residues. CDR1 is DFQATT, CDR2 SNEGSKA, per germline (reference sequence). Trimming pared 0 bases from V and 5 bases from J, leaving 10 bases between. The CDR3 bases are TGCAGTGCTAGAGATGTCGTAGATTATGGCTACACCTTC. Its translation: CSARDVVDYGYTF.

The sample holds a few counts of this clonotype. The chain recombines TRBV5-1 with TRBJ2-5, with D maybe TRBD1 (6 bases). The CDR3 runs 15 residues. CDR1 and CDR2 (germline): SGHRS, YFSETQ. Trimming took 1 base from V and 5 from J, leaving 15 bases between them. CDR3 residues: CASSLLDAQGETQYF. The CDR3 nucleotides are TGCGCCAGCAGCTTGCTGGACGCCCAGGGGGAGACCCAGTACTTC.

This clonotype was found many times. The chain recombines TRBV6-5 with TRBJ2-2, with D perhaps TRBD1 or TRBD2 (5 bases each). V lost 6 bases to trimming and J lost 0 bases, with 8 bases between them. The length of the CDR3 is 14 residues. The germline gives CDR1 MNHEY, CDR2 SVGAGI. The CDR3 sequence: CASSWGTNTGELFF. The DNA of the CDR3 is TGTGCCAGCAGCTGGGGGACGAACACCGGGGAGCTGTTTTTT.

This clonotype was found a few times. The chain links TRBV5-1 to TRBJ1-6; 7 bases agree with TRBD1. CDR3 size: 16 residues. The J segment lost 3 bases and the V segment lost 6 bases, leaving 9 bases of the junction unmatched. Germline V gives CDR1 SGHRS, CDR2 YFSETQ. The CDR3 loop is CASTFGRTGYNSPLHF. Here the CDR3 DNA reads TGCGCCAGCACGTTTGGTAGGACAGGCTATAATTCACCCCTCCACTTT.

This clonotype occurred many times. The chain combines TRBV12-3 or TRBV12-4 with TRBJ1-2; D gene unclear. The CDR3 consists of 14 residues. The V end lost 3 bases, the J end lost 1 base, and 9 bases lay between the germline ends. CDR3 protein: CASSLQGGNYGYTF. In DNA form, the CDR3 reads TGTGCCAGCAGTTTGCAAGGCGGTAACTATGGCTACACCTTC.

This clonotype was observed many times. The rearrangement joins TRBV14 to TRBJ2-1, with D hard to call. The V gene lost 2 bases and the J gene lost 5 bases, with 7 bases spanning the gap. Germline CDR1 SGHDN, CDR2 FVKESK. This CDR3 contains 13 residues. CDR3 sequence reads: CASSQRVNNEQFF. DNA for the CDR3: TGTGCCAGCAGCCAAAGGGTGAACAATGAGCAGTTCTTC.

This clonotype was picked up many times. CDR3 protein: CASNLGGANQETQYF. For the CDR3, the DNA is TGTGCCAGCAACCTAGGGGGCGCAAACCAAGAGACCCAGTACTTC. This sequence joins TRBV28 and TRBJ2-5, with 7 bases aligning to TRBD1. The CDR3 runs 15 residues. Germline-derived CDR1 and CDR2 are MDHEN and SYDVKM. The V segment lost 7 bases and the J segment 0 bases; nucleotides outside the gene matches: 8.

Ten or more counts support this clonotype. This sequence joins TRBV29-1 and TRBJ1-4, with D perhaps matching TRBD1 (5 bases). The CDR3 covers 13 residues. The ends were cut back, 7 bases at V and 5 bases at J, with 14 bases in the middle. CDR1 and CDR2 (germline): SQVTM, ANQGSEA. CDR3 in amino acids: CSGVRGKNEKLFF. The CDR3 DNA is TGCAGCGGTGTGAGGGGCAAGAATGAAAAACTGTTTTTT. The full variable domain, in which reference TRBV29-1 and TRBJ1-4 provide the parts outside the CDR3, is SAVISQKPSRDICQRGTSLTIQCQVDSQVTMMFWYRQQPGQSLTLIATANQGSEATYESGFVIDKFPISRPNLTFSTLTVSNMSPEDSSIYLCSGVRGKNEKLFFGSGTQLSVL.

In this sample, this clonotype turned up many times. DNA for the CDR3: TGTGCCAGCAGCGTAGGGGGCGTCGCCTACGAGCAGTACTTC. The encoded protein is CASSVGGVAYEQYF. The chain links TRBV9 to TRBJ2-7; tentatively, D is TRBD1 (5 bases). The CDR3 totals 14 residues. Germline values: CDR1 SGDLS, CDR2 YYNGEE. Trimming left V 0 bases short and J 2 bases short, with 9 bases between.

This clonotype was observed many times. The chain uses TRBV7-6 and TRBJ2-5, with 7 bases matching TRBD2. This CDR3 spans 13 amino acids. V shed 1 base and J 13 bases; nucleotides not matched to a gene: 9. Germline CDR1 and CDR2: SGHVS and FNYEAQ. The chain's CDR3 is CASSLGSETSLYF. As DNA, the CDR3 is TGTGCCAGCAGCTTAGGGTCGGAGACTAGCTTGTACTTC.

The rearrangement joins TRBV24-1 to TRBJ2-3; 9 nucleotides align to TRBD2. This CDR3 is 17 amino acids long. Germline V lookup: CDR1 KGHDR, CDR2 SFDVKD. J gave up 1 base and V 4 bases, and 8 bases lay outside the gene matches. CDR3 nucleotides: TGTGCCACCAGTGAAAGTCCCCTAGCGGGGCGCACAGATACGCAGTATTTT. Amino acids: CATSESPLAGRTDTQYF.

This clonotype occurred a few times. The gene calls are TRBV5-5 and TRBJ2-7, with 8 nucleotides matching TRBD2. Germline CDR1 SGHKS, CDR2 YYEKEE (reference sequence). This CDR3 has 19 amino acids. Germline trimming cut 4 bases from V and 2 bases from J; bases unmatched to any gene: 20. CDR3 amino acids: CASSRLPGLVGEGAYEQYF. CDR3 DNA sequence: TGTGCCAGCAGCCGACTTCCGGGACTAGTAGGTGAAGGGGCCTACGAGCAGTACTTC.

As to this clonotype: A much larger clone is a single base away; this may be a read error. The rearrangement uses TRBV11-2 and TRBJ2-3; D is undetermined. Germline CDR1 and CDR2: SGHAT and FQNNGV. The CDR3 is made up of 15 amino acids. CDR3 sequence reads: CASSPPGLYTDTQFF. The DNA of the CDR3 is TGTGCCAGCAGCCCCCCCGGGCTTTACACAGATACGCAGTTTTTT.

This clonotype was recorded at least ten times. This chain links TRBV5-1 with TRBJ2-7; D perhaps matches TRBD2 (5 bases). In germline, CDR1 is SGHRS, CDR2 YFSETQ. This CDR3 comprises 12 residues. V was pared by 4 bases and J by 4 bases, with 9 bases between. The CDR3 loop is CASSPREYEQYF. Here the CDR3 DNA reads TGCGCCAGCAGCCCTAGGGAGTACGAGCAGTACTTC.

The chain couples TRBV7-9 to TRBJ1-1; D remains ambiguous. CDR1 SEHNR and CDR2 FQNEAQ come from the germline V gene (reference sequence). The CDR3 is 11 residues long. V lost 3 bases to trimming and J lost 6 bases, with 5 bases between them. In nucleotides, the CDR3 is TGTGCCAGCAGCTTTAGGGCTGAAGCTTTCTTT. As protein: CASSFRAEAFF.

This clonotype has at least ten counts. The rearrangement uses TRBV6-2 or TRBV6-3 and TRBJ1-5, with D tentatively TRBD1 (6 bases). V lost 7 bases and J lost 7, with 20 bases in between. Germline CDR1 is MNHEY and CDR2 is SVGEGT. The CDR3 length is 15 residues. CDR3 nucleotide sequence: TGTGCCAGCACTCAGACCATCAGGGGCCGGCAGCCCCAGCATTTT. Protein sequence: CASTQTIRGRQPQHF.

The rearrangement uses TRBV29-1 and TRBJ1-1; possible D gene TRBD1, 6 bases. The germline V and J ends were trimmed by 7 bases and 0 bases, with 15 bases remaining between them. The CDR3 has 14 residues. Per the germline V gene, CDR1 is SQVTM and CDR2 is ANQGSEA. CDR3 sequence: CSALGHHMNTEAFF. The CDR3 DNA is TGCAGCGCCCTGGGACACCATATGAACACTGAAGCTTTCTTT.

This clonotype occurred a few times. The J gene is TRBJ2-3, the V gene TRBV30, with 9 bases matching TRBD2. The junction had 10 bases not matched to a gene; V was cut back by 6 bases and J by 6 bases. From germline, CDR1 is GTSNPN and CDR2 SVGIG (reference sequence). This CDR3 has 14 amino acids. CDR3 DNA sequence: TGTGCCTGTCAGAGGACTAGCGCAGCGGATACGCAGTATTTT. The encoded protein is CACQRTSAADTQYF. Variable domain in full (rest from reference TRBV30 and TRBJ2-3): SQTIHQWPATLVQPVGSPLSLECTVEGTSNPNLYWYRQAAGRGLQLLFYSVGIGQISSEVPQNLSASRPQDRQFILSSKKLLLSDSGFYLCACQRTSAADTQYFGPGTRLTVL.

This chain connects TRBV7-9 to TRBJ2-5; 7 nucleotides match TRBD1. The CDR3 extends over 16 amino acids. Germline V gives CDR1 SEHNR, CDR2 FQNEAQ (reference sequence). V trimming: 5 bases; J trimming: 2 bases; junction bases outside the gene matches: 11. CDR3 loop: CASSPSLLGQQETQYF. The CDR3 DNA reads as TGTGCCAGCAGCCCAAGCCTATTGGGACAGCAAGAGACCCAGTACTTC.

This clonotype was picked up a small number of times. The chain joins TRBV5-1 to TRBJ1-6, with D perhaps TRBD1 (6 bases). Germline V gene data show CDR1 as SGHRS and CDR2 as YFSETQ. This CDR3 spans 14 amino acids. The germline V and J ends were trimmed by 0 bases and 11 bases, with 12 bases remaining between them. The CDR3 sequence is CASSLDHPGAPLHF. CDR3 DNA: TGCGCCAGCAGCTTGGACCACCCAGGGGCACCCCTCCACTTT.

This clonotype has a count of ten or more. V is TRBV29-1 and J is TRBJ2-2; no reliable D call. The CDR3 loop spans 12 amino acids. V shed 5 bases and J shed 4 bases, with 8 bases lying between them. From germline, CDR1 is SQVTM and CDR2 ANQGSEA. The chain's CDR3 is CSVRRLTGELFF. The DNA of the CDR3 is TGCAGCGTTCGCAGGCTCACCGGGGAGCTGTTTTTT.

J is TRBJ1-4 and V is TRBV2; possible D gene TRBD1, 5 bases. The germline V gene encodes CDR1 SNHLY and CDR2 FYNNEI. The CDR3 loop spans 15 amino acids. Trimming took off 1 base at V and 2 bases at J, with 8 bases between the two ends. The CDR3 bases are TGTGCCAGCAGTGAAGGCGGGGGGACTAATGAAAAACTGTTTTTT. Amino acid sequence: CASSEGGGTNEKLFF.

This chain connects TRBV5-6 to TRBJ2-3; D remains ambiguous. The CDR3 totals 15 residues. Germline CDR1 and CDR2: SGHDT and YYEEEE. V lost 0 bases, J lost 6 bases, and 14 bases lay in between. This CDR3 is CASSLGAPTADTQYF. The CDR3 nucleotides are TGTGCCAGCAGCTTGGGAGCGCCAACGGCGGATACGCAGTATTTT. The entire variable domain, with the rest obtained from reference TRBV5-6 and TRBJ2-3, is as follows: DAGVTQSPTHLIKTRGQQVTLRCSPKSGHDTVSWYQQALGQGPQFIFQYYEEEERQRGNFPDRFSGHQFPNYSSELNVNALLLGDSALYLCASSLGAPTADTQYFGPGTRLTVL.

The chain uses TRBV5-4 and TRBJ1-3, with D perhaps matching TRBD1 (6 bases). The CDR3 runs to 15 residues. V was pared by 0 bases and J by 0 bases, with 7 bases between. The germline gives CDR1 SGHNT, CDR2 YYREEE (reference sequence). CDR3 region: CASSLGTVSGNTIYF. The CDR3 DNA reads as TGTGCCAGCAGCTTGGGGACAGTCTCTGGAAACACCATATATTTT.

Only a few counts were recorded for this clonotype. The genes are TRBV7-2 and TRBJ1-6; 7 bases are a match to TRBD1. Germline V CDR1 and CDR2: SGHTA, FQGNSA. With 5 bases clipped from V and 10 bases from J, the junction kept 8 bases outside the gene matches. The CDR3 is 14 residues long. The CDR3 region is CASSPRQGASPLHF. CDR3 bases: TGTGCCAGCAGCCCCAGACAGGGAGCCTCACCCCTCCACTTT. Combining the CDR3 with reference TRBV7-2 and TRBJ1-6 gives the whole variable domain GAGVSQSPSNKVTEKGKDVELRCDPISGHTALYWYRQSLGQGLEFLIYFQGNSAPDKSGLPSDRFSAERTGGSVSTLTIQRTQQEDSAVYLCASSPRQGASPLHFGNGTRLTVT.

There are a few counts of this clonotype. V is TRBV14 and J is TRBJ1-1, with D unresolved. This CDR3 has 12 amino acids. Germline values: CDR1 SGHDN, CDR2 FVKESK. Trimming took 0 bases from V and 4 from J, leaving 3 bases between them. For the CDR3, the DNA is TGTGCCAGCAGCCAAGAGGTCACTGAAGCTTTCTTT. It translates to CASSQEVTEAFF.

Here the CDR3 reads CSGGQGSNTEAFF. CDR3 in DNA: TGCAGCGGTGGACAGGGCTCGAACACTGAAGCTTTCTTT. This rearrangement joins TRBV29-1 to TRBJ1-1; 8 bases match TRBD1. This CDR3 spans 13 amino acids. From germline, CDR1 is SQVTM and CDR2 ANQGSEA. J gave up 1 base and V 7 bases, and 5 bases lay outside the gene matches.

V and J are TRBV27 and TRBJ1-1; the D is unclear. Between the trimmed V and J ends, which lost 7 bases and 0 bases, there was a span of 15 bases. The V gene's germline CDR1 is MNHEY and CDR2 SMNVEV (reference sequence). This CDR3 region has 15 residues. The CDR3 spells CASISTRLMNTEAFF. In DNA form, the CDR3 reads TGTGCCAGCATTTCGACGCGTCTGATGAACACTGAAGCTTTCTTT.